What follows are 5 T cell receptor beta chains derived from one specimen sequenced in a study of spatial heterogeneity in lung cancer. Time point denoted: sample taken at primary tumor resection. TCRdb independently ran MiXCR on the 5' RACE reads; one entry per CDR3 protein. Found here are about 2,900 distinct CDR3 sequences, roughly 7% of them singletons; the top ten hold roughly 17%. This material consisted of normal lung tissue next to the tumor, taken at surgery. These receptors originate from a male donor with early-stage non-small cell lung cancer.

This clonotype has a count of ten or more. The chain is built from TRBV2 and TRBJ2-2; a possible D gene is TRBD1 (6 bases). The CDR3 contains 15 residues. Germline values: CDR1 SNHLY, CDR2 FYNNEI. The V end lost 3 bases, the J end lost 2 bases, and 10 bases lay between the germline ends. The CDR3 DNA follows: TGTGCCAGCAGTGACGGGGACACTAACACCGGGGAGCTGTTTTTT. The encoded protein is CASSDGDTNTGELFF. Full variable domain (missing parts from reference TRBV2 and TRBJ2-2): EPEVTQTPSHQVTQMGQEVILRCVPISNHLYFYWYRQILGQKVEFLVSFYNNEISEKSEIFDDQFSVERPDGSNFTLKIRSTKLEDSAMYFCASSDGDTNTGELFFGEGSRLTVL.

This clonotype rates as medium-sized (0.01 to 0.1%). The chain carries TRBV15 and TRBJ2-3, with TRBD1 matching over 8 bases. J was trimmed by 5 bases and V by 3 bases; bases with no gene match: 4. The CDR3 spans 14 residues. CDR1 is LNHNV and CDR2 is YYDKDF in the germline V gene (reference sequence). Written as DNA, the CDR3 is TGTGCCACCAGCAGCACAGGGGGAGGAGATACGCAGTATTTT. It yields the protein CATSSTGGGDTQYF.

J is TRBJ1-5 and V is TRBV7-2, with D hard to call. Germline lookup yields CDR1 SGHTA and CDR2 FQGNSA. The CDR3 spans 12 residues. With 5 bases removed from V and 4 bases from J, the gap between germline ends came to 6 bases. In nucleotides, the CDR3 is TGTGCCAGCAGCCAAGCGAATCAGCCCCAGCATTTT. Translating it yields CASSQANQPQHF.

Judged by abundance, this clonotype is medium-sized (0.01 to 0.1%). The rearrangement links TRBV12-3 or TRBV12-4 to TRBJ2-4, with D tentatively TRBD1 (6 bases). V lost 5 bases to trimming and J lost 4 bases, with 12 bases between them. The CDR3 contains 14 residues. CDR3 sequence (DNA): TGTGCCAGCAGTGGCGACAGGATAAAAAACATTCAGTACTTC. Protein sequence: CASSGDRIKNIQYF.

This clonotype was counted at least ten times. The J gene is TRBJ2-1, the V gene TRBV11-2, with TRBD2 matching 9 bases. CDR3 length: 15 residues. Germline loops: CDR1 SGHAT, CDR2 FQNNGV. V gave up 0 bases and J gave up 5 bases; unmatched junction bases: 2. CDR3 sequence (DNA): TGTGCCAGCAGCTTAGATAGCGGGAGTCACAATGAGCAGTTCTTC. Protein product: CASSLDSGSHNEQFF. The full variable domain, completed using reference TRBV11-2 and TRBJ2-1, is EAGVAQSPRYKIIEKRQSVAFWCNPISGHATLYWYQQILGQGPKLLIQFQNNGVVDDSQLPKDRFSAERLKGVDSTLKIQPAKLEDSAVYLCASSLDSGSHNEQFFGPGTRLTVL.